Shown below are 30 T cell receptor beta chains from a single sample sequenced in a study of T and B cells in COVID-19 patients. Multiplex PCR with BIOMED2 TRB-A/B primer pools amplified TRB rearrangements. TCRdb used MiXCR to reprocess the multiplex PCR reads, holding one entry per CDR3 protein. The sample carries more than 20,000 distinct CDR3 sequences, about 33% recorded once. From blood, 250-500 ng of genomic DNA served as TRB template. Sequences were obtained from blood. The receptors derive from a human donor who had recovered from COVID-19.

Note on this clonotype: Given the absence of the conserved phenylalanine or tryptophan at the CDR3 end, a read error is likely. The DNA is left out, because the CDR3 cannot be placed on it with certainty; the CDR3 is given as TCRdb lists it. The CDR3 region is CASSKADRMHVV. This chain connects TRBV21-1 to TRBJ2-1; TRBD1 was called by the table and not checked on the DNA. TRBV21-1 is assigned pseudogene status. Termini included, the CDR3 measures 12 amino acids.

The sample holds one count of this clonotype. The chain uses TRBV20-1 and TRBJ2-5; D is uncertain. Germline assignment: CDR1 DFQATT and CDR2 SNEGSKA (reference sequence). V was cut by 3 bases and J by 2 bases, with 7 bases left in between. The CDR3 runs to 12 residues. This chain's CDR3 is CSARDRQETQYF. CDR3 DNA: TGCAGTGCTAGGGATCGGCAAGAGACCCAGTACTTC.

In the case of this clonotype: As the CDR3 is not closed by the conserved phenylalanine or tryptophan, this likely results from a read error. The rearrangement joins TRBV5-6 to TRBJ2-1; D might be TRBD2 (5 bases). The V gene lost 4 bases and the J gene lost 6 bases, with 11 bases spanning the gap. The CDR3 has 13 residues. Per germline, CDR1 SGHDT and CDR2 YYEEEE. The CDR3 DNA follows: TGTGCCAGCAGCGGCACTAGTTTCAATGAGCAGTTCATC. Translation: CASSGTSFNEQFI.

This rearrangement joins TRBV24-1 to TRBJ2-4; D ambiguous. The V end was cut by 7 bases, the J end by 1 base, with 13 bases between. The CDR3 sequence is 15 residues long. Looked up from germline, CDR1 is KGHDR and CDR2 is SFDVKD. The CDR3 bases are TGTGCCACCAGAAAGCGCCGTCCGGCCAAAAACATTCAGTACTTC. Its protein product is CATRKRRPAKNIQYF.

V usage is TRBV10-3 and J usage is TRBJ1-2; a weak D match, TRBD1 (5 bases). CDR1 is ENHRY and CDR2 is SYGVKD in the germline V gene. The CDR3 loop spans 12 amino acids. V was clipped by 2 bases and J by 8 bases, with 9 bases between them. DNA of the CDR3: TGTGCCATCAGTGAGACAGGTACCGGCTACACCTTC. Encoded protein: CAISETGTGYTF.

This clonotype was seen only a few times. The chain links TRBV12-3 or TRBV12-4 to TRBJ2-1; 8 positions match TRBD1. The CDR3 contains 15 residues. J gave up 2 bases and V 5 bases, and 5 bases lay outside the gene matches. CDR3 sequence (DNA): TGTGCCAGCAGTCCTACAGGGGGTGCCTACAATGAGCAGTTCTTC. Its translation is CASSPTGGAYNEQFF.

This clonotype was seen a few times. The chain uses TRBV6-6 and TRBJ2-7, with a possible D match to TRBD2 (6 bases). CDR3 length: 15 amino acids. Germline CDR1 reads MNHNY; CDR2 reads SVGAGI (reference sequence). Between the trimmed V and J ends, which lost 6 bases and 4 bases, there was a span of 19 bases. CDR3 in DNA: TGTGCCAGCAGCTCCCCCAAGGAGGGCCGTTACGAGCAGTACTTC. Protein: CASSSPKEGRYEQYF.

This clonotype was found a few times. This chain connects TRBV6-2 or TRBV6-3 to TRBJ1-2; D uncertain. Germline V gene data show CDR1 as MNHEY and CDR2 as SVGEGT. Trimming cost V 1 base and J 7 bases, with 7 bases left between them. The CDR3 covers 12 residues. CDR3 region: CASSYFRSGYTF. The CDR3 nucleotides read TGTGCCAGCAGTTACTTCAGATCTGGCTACACCTTC.

As DNA, the CDR3 is TGTGCCAGCAGTTTTACCACAGACCAAGAGACCCAGTACTTC. Amino acids: CASSFTTDQETQYF. The chain employs TRBV27 and TRBJ2-5; D remains unclear. This CDR3 has 14 residues. The V and J ends lost 3 bases and 0 bases respectively, with 8 bases between them. Germline V gene data show CDR1 as MNHEY and CDR2 as SMNVEV (reference sequence).

CDR3 sequence reads: CASSYSPKTDREAGNTIYF. For the CDR3, the DNA is TGTGCCAGCAGTTACTCACCAAAAACCGACAGGGAGGCTGGAAACACCATATATTTT. This chain connects TRBV6-5 to TRBJ1-3; TRBD1 agrees at 7 bases. The CDR3 extends over 19 amino acids. Losses at the gene ends were 0 bases for V and 2 bases for J; bases not matched to a gene: 13. Per germline, CDR1 MNHEY and CDR2 SVGAGI.

The chain uses TRBV11-2 and TRBJ2-3; TRBD2 agrees at 14 bases. V was clipped by 4 bases and J by 4 bases; unmatched bases: 7. Germline assignment: CDR1 SGHAT and CDR2 FQNNGV. The CDR3 contains 17 residues. CDR3 protein: CASSSQTSGGVSDTQYF. The CDR3 bases are TGTGCCAGCAGCTCCCAGACTAGCGGGGGGGTATCAGATACGCAGTATTTT.

Of note for this clonotype: A clone one base away is much larger, so this may be a read error. In DNA form, the CDR3 reads TGTGCCAGTAGTATTAGGCAGCACTCCCAAGAGACCCAGTACTTC. It yields the protein CASSIRQHSQETQYF. The chain employs TRBV19 and TRBJ2-5; no clear D gene. V was cut by 3 bases and J by 1 base, with 12 bases left in between. Germline values: CDR1 LNHDA, CDR2 SQIVND (reference sequence). This CDR3 spans 15 amino acids.

This clonotype was observed many times. The chain joins TRBV12-3 or TRBV12-4 to TRBJ2-3; 7 bases fit TRBD1. J was trimmed by 4 bases and V by 3 bases; bases with no gene match: 7. The CDR3 sequence is 15 residues long. CDR3 sequence: CASSFPATGSDTQYF. Written as DNA, the CDR3 is TGTGCCAGCAGTTTCCCTGCGACAGGGTCAGATACGCAGTATTTT.

This chain connects TRBV4-2 to TRBJ2-7; possible D gene TRBD2, 5 bases. Germline CDR1 and CDR2: LGHNA and YNFKEQ. Trimming took off 5 bases at V and 5 bases at J, with 16 bases between the two ends. The CDR3 is made up of 14 amino acids. The CDR3 bases are TGTGCCAGCAGCGATCCGGGGAGACCCGACGAGCAGTACTTC. Its protein is CASSDPGRPDEQYF.

J is TRBJ2-7 and V is TRBV20-1; no definite D call. The V and J ends lost 4 bases and 3 bases respectively, with 7 bases between them. The CDR3 is made up of 11 amino acids. The germline gives CDR1 DFQATT, CDR2 SNEGSKA (reference sequence). CDR3 sequence: CSATQDYEQYF. DNA for the CDR3: TGCAGTGCTACCCAGGACTACGAGCAGTACTTC.

V is TRBV4-3 and J is TRBJ1-6; TRBD1 matches 8 bases. J gave up 4 bases and V 4 bases, and 3 bases lay outside the gene matches. Germline loops: CDR1 LGHNA, CDR2 YSLEER. The CDR3 spans 15 residues. Here the CDR3 DNA reads TGCGCCAGCAGCCTAAACAGGGGGTATAATTCACCCCTCCACTTT. It codes for CASSLNRGYNSPLHF.

This chain connects TRBV27 to TRBJ2-1; 7 bases match TRBD2. The V gene's germline CDR1 is MNHEY and CDR2 SMNVEV (reference sequence). The CDR3 has 13 amino acids. The V gene end was trimmed by 6 bases and the J gene end by 10 bases; junction bases not matched to a gene: 9. This CDR3 reads CASRTPTSKEQFF. The CDR3 DNA is TGTGCCAGCAGGACGCCGACTAGCAAAGAGCAGTTCTTC.

In its sample, this clonotype ranks as medium-sized (0.01 to 0.1%). This rearrangement joins TRBV19 to TRBJ2-1; D assignment may be TRBD1 or TRBD2 (5 bases each). The CDR3 has 14 amino acids. Per germline, CDR1 LNHDA and CDR2 SQIVND (reference sequence). The V end was cut by 7 bases, the J end by 0 bases, with 10 bases between. As DNA, the CDR3 is TGTGCCAGTACCGGGACCTCCTCCTACAATGAGCAGTTCTTC. This encodes CASTGTSSYNEQFF.

This clonotype showed up many times. This chain links TRBV27 with TRBJ2-1; 10 bases map to TRBD2. Germline CDR1 reads MNHEY; CDR2 reads SMNVEV (reference sequence). Trimming at V came to 2 bases and at J to 5 bases, leaving 3 bases not matched to a gene. The CDR3 covers 15 residues. The CDR3: CASSLRLAGDNEQFF. For the CDR3, the DNA is TGTGCCAGCAGTTTACGTCTAGCGGGAGACAATGAGCAGTTCTTC.

V gene TRBV18 combines with J gene TRBJ2-3, with D maybe TRBD1 (5 bases). The germline V gene has CDR1 KGHSH and CDR2 LQKENI. The CDR3 has 16 residues. Trimming took off 5 bases at V and 0 bases at J, with 15 bases between the two ends. The CDR3 coding sequence is TGTGCCAGCTCAACCAGCTCGACAGCTAGCACAGATACGCAGTATTTT. This encodes CASSTSSTASTDTQYF.

The chain carries TRBV6-4 and TRBJ1-5, with unresolved D. Per germline, CDR1 MRHNA and CDR2 SNTAGT. The length of the CDR3 is 14 residues. With 3 bases removed from V and 4 bases from J, the gap between germline ends came to 10 bases. The CDR3: CASSEEPGNQPQHF. CDR3 nucleotides: TGTGCCAGCAGTGAGGAGCCCGGGAATCAGCCCCAGCATTTT.

The V call is TRBV4-3, the J call TRBJ2-6; weak D call: TRBD1 (5 bases). The CDR3 spans 16 residues. Trimming removed 2 bases at V and 0 bases at J, with 8 bases between. Germline CDR1 reads LGHNA; CDR2 reads YSLEER. CDR3 nucleotide sequence: TGCGCCAGCAGCCAAACGGACACCTCTGGGGCCAACGTCCTGACTTTC. Its protein product is CASSQTDTSGANVLTF.

The chain has TRBV7-6 and TRBJ1-4; possible D gene TRBD1, 6 bases. Germline loops: CDR1 SGHVS, CDR2 FNYEAQ. This CDR3 is 15 amino acids long. Trimming removed 5 bases from V and 8 bases from J, with 18 bases in between. For the CDR3, the DNA is TGTGCCAGCAGCCCGGATGACAGGTTCCAGGAAAAACTGTTTTTT. It encodes CASSPDDRFQEKLFF.

This sequence joins TRBV4-3 and TRBJ2-1; tentatively, D is TRBD2 (6 bases). Trimming removed 0 bases at V and 4 bases at J, with 10 bases between. CDR1 LGHNA and CDR2 YSLEER come from the germline V gene. This CDR3 comprises 15 residues. CDR3 sequence (DNA): TGCGCCAGCAGCCAAGATGTGGGGACTTACAATGAGCAGTTCTTC. It codes for CASSQDVGTYNEQFF.

As concerns this clonotype: At one boundary the junction diverges from the germline segment, which might be a read error. Written as DNA, the CDR3 is TGCGCCAGCAGCTTGGTAGCGGGGGGCAACAATGAGCAGTTCTTC. Translation: CASSLVAGGNNEQFF. The chain joins TRBV5-6 to TRBJ2-1; 10 bases line up with TRBD2. The germline gives CDR1 SGHDT, CDR2 YYEEEE. The CDR3 sequence is 15 residues long.

This clonotype was found a few times. V gene TRBV10-3 combines with J gene TRBJ2-2; 9 nucleotides match TRBD1. V dropped 8 bases and J dropped 9; count of bases not matched to a gene: 10. The CDR3 runs to 14 residues. From germline, CDR1 is ENHRY and CDR2 SYGVKD. The CDR3 bases are TGTGCCATCGAACAGGGGGCACAATCCAGGGAGCTGTTTTTT. It codes for CAIEQGAQSRELFF.

The rearrangement links TRBV10-3 to TRBJ2-1; D could derive from TRBD1 or TRBD2 (6 bases each). This CDR3 contains 16 residues. Deletions cut 3 bases from V and 4 bases from J, with 16 bases between. Germline loops: CDR1 ENHRY, CDR2 SYGVKD. DNA for the CDR3: TGTGCCATCAGTGACCCCCTCGGGGGCGGGTACAATGAGCAGTTCTTC. Translating it yields CAISDPLGGGYNEQFF.

This clonotype was recorded a few times. The V call is TRBV6-5, the J call TRBJ2-5; D may correspond to TRBD1 or TRBD2 (6 bases each). This CDR3 region has 13 residues. The germline gives CDR1 MNHEY, CDR2 SVGAGI. Trimming cost V 10 bases and J 2 bases, with 14 bases left between them. The CDR3 loop reads CATSGGPQETQYF. In DNA form, the CDR3 reads TGTGCCACCTCTGGGGGGCCTCAAGAGACCCAGTACTTC.

The gene calls are TRBV5-4 and TRBJ1-2; D is uncertain. V lost 0 bases, J lost 0 bases, and 6 bases lay in between. Germline CDR1 reads SGHNT; CDR2 reads YYREEE (reference sequence). The CDR3 is 14 amino acids. CDR3 bases: TGTGCCAGCAGCTTGGTGTCACCTAACTATGGCTACACCTTC. Translated: CASSLVSPNYGYTF.

A few counts support this clonotype. The V call is TRBV7-2, the J call TRBJ2-3, with no clear D. The germline CDR1 and CDR2 sequences are SGHTA and FQGNSA. The CDR3 loop spans 13 amino acids. The ends were cut back, 1 base at V and 6 bases at J, with 8 bases in the middle. For the CDR3, the DNA is TGTGCCAGCAGCTTAGGGGTTGGCGATACGCAGTATTTT. Amino acid sequence: CASSLGVGDTQYF.